These T cell receptor beta chains were read from a single sample in a study of neurological immune-mediated disorders. From the 5' RACE reads, TCRdb called clonotypes with MiXCR, one entry per CDR3 protein. The sample lists roughly 98,000 distinct CDR3 sequences, roughly 13% occurring once. Sequenced material: PBMCs. These receptor sequences come from a female donor with HTLV-1-associated myelopathy (HAM/TSP). Each CDR3 is given with its conserved first and last residue. Fields, in order: V gene, D gene, J gene, CDR3 protein. A D gene is named only where the DNA matches it firmly.

v_call: TRBV18
d_call: -
j_call: TRBJ2-7
cdr3_aa: CASSPPGDGQYF

v_call: TRBV28
d_call: -
j_call: TRBJ2-2
cdr3_aa: CASSLSSRVGLFF

v_call: TRBV27
d_call: TRBD1
j_call: TRBJ2-2
cdr3_aa: CASSETGVTGELFF

v_call: TRBV9
d_call: TRBD1
j_call: TRBJ2-2
cdr3_aa: CASKGGEAGELFF

v_call: TRBV6-5
d_call: TRBD2
j_call: TRBJ2-3
cdr3_aa: CASSYFQRGDSEPYF

v_call: TRBV6-6
d_call: TRBD1
j_call: TRBJ2-7
cdr3_aa: CASSPSGTGGYEQYF

v_call: TRBV7-3
d_call: TRBD1
j_call: TRBJ2-7
cdr3_aa: CASSLMGQGNYEQYF

v_call: TRBV5-1
d_call: -
j_call: TRBJ2-3
cdr3_aa: CASSFILGEADTQYF

v_call: TRBV20-1
d_call: -
j_call: TRBJ2-7
cdr3_aa: CSAWTAEQYF

v_call: TRBV15
d_call: TRBD1
j_call: TRBJ2-5
cdr3_aa: CATSLQGAMTRETQYF

v_call: TRBV5-1
d_call: -
j_call: TRBJ2-2
cdr3_aa: CASLDPPTDYTGELFF

v_call: TRBV10-3
d_call: TRBD2
j_call: TRBJ2-5
cdr3_aa: CAISESKAGGQETQYF

v_call: TRBV6-1
d_call: -
j_call: TRBJ2-7
cdr3_aa: CASIFAGSGPYEQYF

v_call: TRBV28
d_call: TRBD1
j_call: TRBJ2-7
cdr3_aa: CASVTGGQGPYEQYF

v_call: TRBV28
d_call: -
j_call: TRBJ2-3
cdr3_aa: CASSDGPGSTDTQYF

v_call: TRBV14
d_call: TRBD2
j_call: TRBJ2-3
cdr3_aa: CASSQGGLAWTDTQYF

v_call: TRBV20-1
d_call: TRBD1
j_call: TRBJ1-1
cdr3_aa: CSARVPSRGQVYMNTEAFF

v_call: TRBV7-6
d_call: TRBD1
j_call: TRBJ2-1
cdr3_aa: CASSLDTGGGDEQFF

v_call: TRBV6-5
d_call: -
j_call: TRBJ2-3
cdr3_aa: CASSWEGGADTQYF

v_call: TRBV12-3/TRBV12-4
d_call: -
j_call: TRBJ1-3
cdr3_aa: CASRYLFGDTAQNWSGNTIYF

v_call: TRBV11-2
d_call: -
j_call: TRBJ1-2
cdr3_aa: CASSLDRSNYGYTF

v_call: TRBV5-1
d_call: -
j_call: TRBJ1-2
cdr3_aa: CASSSSVANYGYTF

v_call: TRBV5-5
d_call: -
j_call: TRBJ2-5
cdr3_aa: CASSLSPGRQETQYF

v_call: TRBV4-2
d_call: -
j_call: TRBJ1-5
cdr3_aa: CASSPIGTNPQPQHF

v_call: TRBV5-1
d_call: -
j_call: TRBJ1-4
cdr3_aa: CASSLEGNEKLFF

v_call: TRBV24-1
d_call: -
j_call: TRBJ2-3
cdr3_aa: CATSDSGTARGTQYF

v_call: TRBV5-6
d_call: TRBD2
j_call: TRBJ2-5
cdr3_aa: CASSPKPGLAQETQYF

v_call: TRBV9
d_call: TRBD2
j_call: TRBJ2-3
cdr3_aa: CASSVALGKAGTSGGETNTDTQYF

v_call: TRBV5-1
d_call: TRBD1
j_call: TRBJ2-2
cdr3_aa: CASSLTRGTAGELFF

v_call: TRBV4-2
d_call: TRBD2
j_call: TRBJ2-2
cdr3_aa: CASERGVNTGELFF

v_call: TRBV12-3/TRBV12-4
d_call: -
j_call: TRBJ2-3
cdr3_aa: CASNRDTDTQYF

v_call: TRBV5-1
d_call: TRBD1
j_call: TRBJ2-3
cdr3_aa: CASSLASRQGARRDTQYF

v_call: TRBV5-1
d_call: TRBD2
j_call: TRBJ2-7
cdr3_aa: CASSLVTSAPGYEQYF

v_call: TRBV4-1
d_call: TRBD1
j_call: TRBJ1-5
cdr3_aa: CASSQGQGAGQPQHF

v_call: TRBV4-1
d_call: TRBD2
j_call: TRBJ2-3
cdr3_aa: CASSQEGGGVYSFTDTQYF

v_call: TRBV5-1
d_call: -
j_call: TRBJ2-1
cdr3_aa: CASSLGGGDRYNEQFF

v_call: TRBV24-1
d_call: -
j_call: TRBJ2-7
cdr3_aa: CATESGTSYEQYF

v_call: TRBV3-1
d_call: -
j_call: TRBJ1-6
cdr3_aa: CASSQEGRGWNSPLHF

v_call: TRBV4-1
d_call: TRBD2
j_call: TRBJ2-1
cdr3_aa: CASSQYGAGGREQFF

v_call: TRBV12-3/TRBV12-4
d_call: -
j_call: TRBJ1-4
cdr3_aa: CASSDPRGKSEKLFF

v_call: TRBV3-1
d_call: TRBD1
j_call: TRBJ1-2
cdr3_aa: CASSQDPGQAEGYTF

v_call: TRBV10-3
d_call: -
j_call: TRBJ2-5
cdr3_aa: CASTVGGPQETQYF

v_call: TRBV9
d_call: TRBD2
j_call: TRBJ2-1
cdr3_aa: CASSAFWTSRSYNEQFF

v_call: TRBV5-5
d_call: -
j_call: TRBJ1-5
cdr3_aa: CASSLDREKPQHF

v_call: TRBV29-1
d_call: -
j_call: TRBJ1-4
cdr3_aa: CSVWRGQHNEKLFF

v_call: TRBV6-5
d_call: -
j_call: TRBJ2-3
cdr3_aa: CASIDRFSYTQYF

v_call: TRBV7-8
d_call: -
j_call: TRBJ1-6
cdr3_aa: CASSHGQPIFDSPLHF

v_call: TRBV15
d_call: TRBD2
j_call: TRBJ2-3
cdr3_aa: CATSRDRITGGDTQYF